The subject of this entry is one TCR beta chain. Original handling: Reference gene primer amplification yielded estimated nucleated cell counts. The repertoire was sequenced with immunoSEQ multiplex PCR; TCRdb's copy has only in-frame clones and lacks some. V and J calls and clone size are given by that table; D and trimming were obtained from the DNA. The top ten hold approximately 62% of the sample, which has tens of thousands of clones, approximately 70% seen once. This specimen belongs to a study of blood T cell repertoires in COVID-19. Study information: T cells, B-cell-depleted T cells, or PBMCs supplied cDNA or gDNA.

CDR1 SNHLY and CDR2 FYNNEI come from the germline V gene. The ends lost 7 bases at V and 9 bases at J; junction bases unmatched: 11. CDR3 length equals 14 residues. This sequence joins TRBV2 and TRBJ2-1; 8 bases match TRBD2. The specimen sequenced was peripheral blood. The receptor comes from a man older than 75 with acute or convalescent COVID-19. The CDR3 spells CASNVARGTSEQFF. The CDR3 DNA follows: TGTGCCAGCAATGTCGCTCGGGGGACTAGTGAGCAGTTCTTC.